This T cell receptor (beta chain) is from a study of cytomegalovirus exposure and HLA in healthy donors. Study conclusions and caveats: The presence/absence work took it that sequencing depth was about the same across donors. In vitro testing confirmed a few CMV-associated chains as specific for CMV antigens.

This CDR3 spans 12 amino acids. Germline V gene lookup returns CDR1 SGHTA and CDR2 FQGNSA. The ends were cut back, 6 bases at V and 8 bases at J, with 10 bases in the middle. Regarding donors, all were healthy bone marrow donors. The table lists this clone with a few counts. As yet, its antigen is unknown. PCR involved 60 Vbeta and 13 Jbeta primers. The table came from immunoSEQ multiplex PCR; TCRdb's copy has only in-frame clones and leaves some out. The sample lists approximately 170,000 clones; roughly 77% were seen once. V usage is TRBV7-2 and J usage is TRBJ1-4, with a weak D call TRBD1 (6 bases). This clonotype was obtained from a woman in her thirties or forties in good health and CMV-seropositive. The sample taken for sequencing was PBMCs. The CDR3 region is CASRTGGEKLFF. The CDR3 DNA sequence: TGTGCCAGCAGAACGGGGGGCGAAAAACTGTTTTTT.